This T cell receptor (beta chain) was captured by sequencing in a study of blood T cells in healthy people across ages. Study-level results: Getting older went along with TCR beta diversity per million T cells dropping roughly linearly.

Losses at the gene ends were 4 bases for V and 3 bases for J; bases not matched to a gene: 13. The CDR3 spans 17 residues. Germline V gives CDR1 SEHNR, CDR2 FQNEAQ (reference sequence). Sample-barcoded 5' priming and a J-beta primer mix drove a second PCR of about 6 to 11 cycles. One entry per CDR3 protein results from TCRdb running MiXCR on the 5' RACE reads. This sample has under 2,000,000 distinct CDR3 sequences, with around half found just once. Notes on this clonotype: Antigen: not known.

The chain couples TRBV7-9 to TRBJ2-3; 7 nucleotides match TRBD1. The sample was blood. The receptor comes from a middle-aged woman in good health. The CDR3 DNA reads as TGTGCCAGCAGCTCAGCCCCGATAGGGGGCGAAACAGATACGCAGTATTTT. Its protein product is CASSSAPIGGETDTQYF.